The sequence of this T cell receptor beta chain was determined in a study of T cells in Graves' hyperthyroidism and ophthalmopathy (dated by TCRdb to about 2019). Broadly, across the study: Peripheral blood was collected at initial diagnosis, before any treatment. The approximately 100 discovery patients were randomly split 7:3 into training and test sets. After sampling, hyperthyroidism patients received methimazole starting at 30 mg daily, and ophthalmopathy patients received high-dose intravenous methylprednisolone. To identify distinguishing TCR V-J signatures, a discovery cohort of about a hundred patients was used, comprising 40 to 45 with Graves' ophthalmopathy and some 57 with stable Graves' hyperthyroidism. The study also compared thyroid tissue and blood T-cell repertoires from a handful of Graves' hyperthyroidism patients. The paper reports TCR Vbeta CDR3 sequencing of some 140 peripheral blood samples: around 45 ophthalmopathy, over 70 hyperthyroidism and roughly 17 progressor patients. Prospective prediction of ophthalmopathy was tested in an independent validation cohort of some 19 hyperthyroidism patients and around 16 patients who later progressed to ophthalmopathy.

The TCR beta CDR3 regions were amplified from RNA transcripts. For the first round of RT-PCR on the TCR CDR3, the HTBI primer set was used together with the Qiagen OneStep RT-PCR kit. Libraries were constructed in a second round of multiplex PCR, after which size selection and purification were carried out. The libraries were sequenced on an Illumina HiSeq2000 using paired-end 100 bp reads. In the authors' own workflow: SOAPnuke was used to process the raw data, with reads discarded if the reads contained adapters or uncalled bases, had a mean Phred below 15, or lacked an exact constant-primer or identifier match. COPE v1.2.5 was used to merge the high-quality paired reads, and each unique nucleotide sequence was defined as a clonotype. MiTCR v1.1 was used to align the clonotypes against IMGT TRBV, TRBD and TRBJ reference segments. Only V-J combinations with frequency above 0.0001, covering 99.2% of repertoires, were analysed. The TCS score was defined as F50 (clonal expansion) divided by E x V (chaos), with BLOSUM62-based TCRdist calculated between CDR3 peptides within each V-J. Welch's t-statistics and random forest reduced just over 500 V-J features to about 12, which were used in a naive Bayes classifier (R e1071). TCRdb reprocessed the public reads (quality trimming at Q25 with fastp, clone calling with MiXCR) and kept in-frame beta chains. Rows are combined by CDR3 protein, so each entry shows the most common genes and DNA. The V and J calls reflect TCRdb's pipeline rather than the authors' work. Here the sample has around 500,000 distinct CDR3 sequences; around 15% occur a single time. The ten most abundant clones make up 25% to 30% of the sample.

This clonotype has ten or more counts. What this receptor recognizes is not known. No per-base quality is available; no much larger clone lies one base away. V lost 5 bases and J lost 5 bases; the stretch between them is 18 bases long. Including cysteine and phenylalanine, the CDR3 has 14 amino acids. Just CDR3 DNA is preserved here, 42 bases in frame from base 1. Via the germline V gene (reference sequence), CDR1 is DFQATT and CDR2 SNEGSKA. What the research found in general, with its limitations: Blood samples also contained most of the expanded thyroid clonotypes (frequency above 0.001), which suggests that blood repertoires may reflect thyroid immune responses. During validation, the model predicted progression to ophthalmopathy a median of approximately 6 months ahead of onset, with more than 60% sensitivity and 72.22% specificity. Sample size was not statistically predetermined, and investigators were not blinded to group allocation. A 13 V-J signature model separated ophthalmopathy from stable hyperthyroidism, with around 88% sensitivity and about 81% specificity in cross-validation and 80%/75% in testing.

Ophthalmopathy patients had moderately to severely active disease, Clinical Activity Score of at least 3, NOSPECS grade of at least 4, and duration under 3 months. Exclusion was applied to patients with uncontrolled infections, other autoimmune diseases, pregnancy or lactation. Diagnoses relied on clinical symptoms, serum thyroxine and TRAb, thyroid ultrasound and orbital computed tomography. PBMCs were separated from roughly 10 ml of fresh peripheral blood using Ficoll-Paque density gradient centrifugation. Total RNA was extracted with Trizol reagent, and quality was checked on an Agilent 2100 Bioanalyzer.

This chain is built from TRBV20-1 and TRBJ2-5; TRBD1 is possibly the D segment (6 matching bases). Sequencing used blood. The TCR sequence derives from a woman in her twenties or thirties with Graves' ophthalmopathy. The bases read TGCAGTGCTCACTGGGACACGACGCCCGAGACCCAGTACTTC. This yields the protein CSAHWDTTPETQYF.